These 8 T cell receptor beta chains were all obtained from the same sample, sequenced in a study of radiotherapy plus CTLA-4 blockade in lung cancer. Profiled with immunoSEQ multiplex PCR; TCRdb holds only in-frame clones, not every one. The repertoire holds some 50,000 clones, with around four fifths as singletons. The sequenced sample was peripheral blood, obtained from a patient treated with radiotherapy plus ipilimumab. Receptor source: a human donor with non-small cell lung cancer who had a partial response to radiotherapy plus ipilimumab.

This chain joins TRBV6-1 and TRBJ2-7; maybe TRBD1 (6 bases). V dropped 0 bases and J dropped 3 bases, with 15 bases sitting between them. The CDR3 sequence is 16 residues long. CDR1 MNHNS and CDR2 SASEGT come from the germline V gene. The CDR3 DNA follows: TGTGCCAGCAGTGAAGCGATAACAGGGACGGGCTACGAGCAGTACTTC. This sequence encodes CASSEAITGTGYEQYF.

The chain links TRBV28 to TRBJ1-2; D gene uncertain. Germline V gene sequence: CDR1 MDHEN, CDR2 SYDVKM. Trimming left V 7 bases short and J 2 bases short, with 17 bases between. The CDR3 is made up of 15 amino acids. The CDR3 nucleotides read TGTGCCAGCACCCGACCCGGGAGGCCGAACTATGGCTACACCTTC. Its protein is CASTRPGRPNYGYTF.

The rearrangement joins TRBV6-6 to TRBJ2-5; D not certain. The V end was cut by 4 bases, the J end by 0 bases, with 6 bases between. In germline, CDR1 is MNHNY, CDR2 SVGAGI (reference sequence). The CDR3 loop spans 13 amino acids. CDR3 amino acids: CASSLKHQETQYF. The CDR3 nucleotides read TGTGCCAGCAGTTTGAAGCACCAAGAGACCCAGTACTTC.

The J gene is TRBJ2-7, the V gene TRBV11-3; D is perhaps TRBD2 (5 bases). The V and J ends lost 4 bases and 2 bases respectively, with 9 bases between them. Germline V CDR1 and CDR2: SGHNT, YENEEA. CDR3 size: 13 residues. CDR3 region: CASSYGETYEQYF. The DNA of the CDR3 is TGTGCCAGCAGCTATGGGGAGACCTACGAGCAGTACTTC.

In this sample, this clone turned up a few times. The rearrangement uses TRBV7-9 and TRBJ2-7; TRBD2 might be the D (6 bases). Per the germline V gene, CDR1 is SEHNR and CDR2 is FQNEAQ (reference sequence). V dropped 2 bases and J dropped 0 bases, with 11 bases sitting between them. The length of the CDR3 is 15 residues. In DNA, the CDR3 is TGTGCCAGCAGCTTATTACGGGGGTCCTCCTACGAGCAGTACTTC. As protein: CASSLLRGSSYEQYF.

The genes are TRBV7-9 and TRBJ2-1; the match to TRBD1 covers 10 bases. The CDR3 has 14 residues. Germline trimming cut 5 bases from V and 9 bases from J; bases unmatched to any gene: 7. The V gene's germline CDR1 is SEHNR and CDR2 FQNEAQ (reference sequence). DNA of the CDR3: TGTGCCAGCAGCCATGCGGGGGACAGGGGTGAGCAGTTCTTC. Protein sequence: CASSHAGDRGEQFF.

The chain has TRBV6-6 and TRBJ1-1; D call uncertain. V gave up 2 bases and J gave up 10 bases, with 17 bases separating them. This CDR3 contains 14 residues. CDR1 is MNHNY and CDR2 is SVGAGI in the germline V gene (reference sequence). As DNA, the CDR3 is TGTGCCAGCAGTTACGGCCCAGACACCCCGCGAGCTTTCTTT. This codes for CASSYGPDTPRAFF.

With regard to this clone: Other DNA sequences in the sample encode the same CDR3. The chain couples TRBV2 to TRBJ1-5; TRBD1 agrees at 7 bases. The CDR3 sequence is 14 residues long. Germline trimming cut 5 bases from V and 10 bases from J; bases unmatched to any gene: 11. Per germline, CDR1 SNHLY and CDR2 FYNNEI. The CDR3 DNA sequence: TGTGCCAGCAGTTTAACAGGGGCACAACAACCCCAGCATTTT. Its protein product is CASSLTGAQQPQHF.